The TCR beta chain described here comes from a study of cytomegalovirus exposure and HLA in healthy donors. It was with 60 Vbeta and 13 Jbeta primers that the PCR ran. Data came from immunoSEQ multiplex PCR; TCRdb stores just in-frame clones and leaves some out. The sample has about 200,000 clones; 70% are singletons. Germline CDR1 and CDR2: LNHDA and SQIVND (reference sequence). This CDR3 spans 13 amino acids. V was clipped by 6 bases and J by 2 bases; unmatched bases: 4. Input material: PBMCs. The chain recombines TRBV19 with TRBJ2-7, with 7 positions matching TRBD1. The clonotype originates from a man aged 35-49 years in good health and CMV-seropositive. The CDR3 loop reads CASRSRGTYEQYF. DNA of the CDR3: TGTGCCAGTAGGAGCAGGGGGACCTACGAGCAGTACTTC.